This T cell receptor (beta chain) was retrieved from a study of T cell responses to AZD1222 COVID-19 vaccine. Data came from immunoSEQ multiplex PCR; TCRdb stores just in-frame clones and leaves some out. The sample gives 130,000 to 150,000 clones, 80% to 95% of which show up once; approximately 1.5% is in the top ten. Sequencing was performed on peripheral blood, taken on day 0 of AZD1222 vaccination. The clonotype originates from an adult in good health.

The DNA for the CDR3 is TGTGCCAGCTCACCCCTGCGCGAGCAGTACTTC. Protein: CASSPLREQYF. This rearrangement joins TRBV18 to TRBJ2-7; D remains ambiguous. The CDR3 totals 11 residues. Trimming shortened V by 3 bases and J by 6 bases, and 6 bases separated the two germline ends. CDR1 is KGHSH, CDR2 LQKENI, per germline.